Listed here are 5 T cell receptor beta chains from one sample, sequenced in a study of CD8+CD57+ T cells in acquired aplastic anemia. Patients chosen for sequencing had CD8+CD57+ cells that had expanded, as shown by flow cytometry. Genomic DNA, the template, was used for profiling of the TCR beta VDJ and CDR3. Each CDR3 protein is one row after TCRdb ran MiXCR on the reads. The sample has roughly 200,000 distinct CDR3 sequences, roughly 60% seen once. The material sequenced was sorted CD4+, CD8+, or CD8+CD57+ T cells (not recorded which) from PBMCs. All receptors derive from a human donor with aplastic anemia.

The V call is TRBV7-2, the J call TRBJ2-3; D may be TRBD2 (7 bases). The ends were cut back, 4 bases at V and 3 bases at J, with 17 bases in the middle. Germline V gives CDR1 SGHTA, CDR2 FQGNSA. CDR3 length equals 16 residues. CDR3 sequence reads: CASSSAGAGNTDTQYF. CDR3 in DNA: TGTGCCAGCAGCTCGGCGGGGGCGGGGAATACAGATACGCAGTATTTT.

The gene calls are TRBV20-1 and TRBJ2-7; 8 bases align to TRBD1. From germline, CDR1 is DFQATT and CDR2 SNEGSKA (reference sequence). V shed 6 bases, J shed 4 bases, and the junction held 8 bases outside the gene matches. CDR3 length equals 13 residues. CDR3: CSAEGQGAYEQYF. CDR3 nucleotide sequence: TGCAGTGCCGAGGGGCAGGGGGCTTACGAGCAGTACTTC.

The J gene is TRBJ2-2, the V gene TRBV29-1; the D is unclear. Looked up from germline, CDR1 is SQVTM and CDR2 is ANQGSEA. Trimming took 4 bases from V and 1 from J, leaving 7 bases between them. The CDR3 covers 13 residues. CDR3 loop: CSVVAENTGELFF. The CDR3 nucleotides are TGCAGCGTTGTGGCAGAGAACACCGGGGAGCTGTTTTTT.

This rearrangement joins TRBV7-9 to TRBJ2-7; 9 nucleotides line up with TRBD1. CDR3 length: 15 residues. J gave up 3 bases and V 1 base, and 4 bases lay outside the gene matches. Looked up from germline, CDR1 is SEHNR and CDR2 is FQNEAQ (reference sequence). The DNA of the CDR3 is TGTGCCAGCAGCTTAGAGGGACAGGGATTCTACGAGCAGTACTTC. Its protein is CASSLEGQGFYEQYF.

The chain combines TRBV10-3 with TRBJ2-1; a weak D match, TRBD2 (5 bases). The CDR3 extends over 13 amino acids. Trimming left V 4 bases short and J 8 bases short, with 12 bases between. The V gene's germline CDR1 is ENHRY and CDR2 SYGVKD. CDR3 DNA sequence: TGTGCCATCAGTGGATCCAGCGGCTATGAGCAGTTCTTC. Translated: CAISGSSGYEQFF.